What follows is one T cell receptor beta chain and its context. These data belong to a study of blood T cell repertoires in COVID-19. At the level of the study: Some COVID-19 samples were acute and others convalescent; all came from the United States, Italy and Spain. PBMCs, B-cell-depleted T cells, or T cells provided the cDNA or gDNA that made up the material.

In the source study's methods: Estimation of nucleated cell counts was performed using reference gene primer amplification. The method was immunoSEQ multiplex PCR; TCRdb's version includes in-frame clones alone and lacks a portion of them. The D gene and trimming were derived from the DNA, and the V and J assignments and clone size from that table. The top ten hold nearly 2.5% of the sample, which has about 180,000 clones, around 87% seen once. V was clipped by 4 bases and J by 4 bases; unmatched bases: 7. CDR1 and CDR2 (germline): SGHNT, YYREEE (reference sequence). The CDR3 runs 15 residues. The clonotype was recovered from a man aged 35 to 55 with active or convalescent COVID-19. Material: peripheral blood. This chain connects TRBV5-4 to TRBJ1-2, with 10 bases fitting TRBD1. The CDR3 coding sequence is TGTGCCAGCAGCGGTGGGGACAGGGGAGGCTATGGCTACACCTTC. It yields the protein CASSGGDRGGYGYTF.